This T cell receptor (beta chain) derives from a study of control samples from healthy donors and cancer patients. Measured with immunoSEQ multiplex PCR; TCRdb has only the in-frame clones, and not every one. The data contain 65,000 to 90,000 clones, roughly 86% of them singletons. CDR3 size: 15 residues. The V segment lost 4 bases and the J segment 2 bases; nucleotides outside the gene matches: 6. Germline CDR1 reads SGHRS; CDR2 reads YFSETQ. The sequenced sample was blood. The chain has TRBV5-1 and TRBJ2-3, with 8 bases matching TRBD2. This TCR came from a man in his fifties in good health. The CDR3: CASSPVAGTTDTQYF. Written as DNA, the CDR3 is TGCGCCAGCAGCCCAGTAGCGGGGACCACAGATACGCAGTATTTT.